This T cell receptor (beta chain) was identified during a study of CD8 T cells in Susac syndrome. Reverse transcription used 0.5 to 1 ug RNA and random hexamers. An immunoSEQ multiplex PCR generated amplified TCR beta CDR3 products spanning 54 Vbeta and 13 Jbeta. MiXCR, applied by TCRdb to the immunoSEQ multiplex PCR reads, yields one record per CDR3 protein. The table records around 160,000 distinct CDR3 sequences, around 94% of them present only once. TEMRA cells were enriched by FACS, while CD8+ and CD4+ T cells were obtained through a negative isolation that was performed magnetically. The ends were cut back, 3 bases at V and 2 bases at J, with 12 bases in the middle. Germline V gene sequence: CDR1 LNHDA, CDR2 SQIVND (reference sequence). This CDR3 has 15 amino acids.

This TCR came from a human donor in good health. The rearrangement uses TRBV19 and TRBJ2-3; no clear D. Sequencing was done on a sample of CD4+ T cells from PBMCs. CDR3: CASSMRGPFTDTQYF. As DNA, the CDR3 is TGTGCCAGTAGTATGAGAGGCCCGTTCACAGATACGCAGTATTTT.